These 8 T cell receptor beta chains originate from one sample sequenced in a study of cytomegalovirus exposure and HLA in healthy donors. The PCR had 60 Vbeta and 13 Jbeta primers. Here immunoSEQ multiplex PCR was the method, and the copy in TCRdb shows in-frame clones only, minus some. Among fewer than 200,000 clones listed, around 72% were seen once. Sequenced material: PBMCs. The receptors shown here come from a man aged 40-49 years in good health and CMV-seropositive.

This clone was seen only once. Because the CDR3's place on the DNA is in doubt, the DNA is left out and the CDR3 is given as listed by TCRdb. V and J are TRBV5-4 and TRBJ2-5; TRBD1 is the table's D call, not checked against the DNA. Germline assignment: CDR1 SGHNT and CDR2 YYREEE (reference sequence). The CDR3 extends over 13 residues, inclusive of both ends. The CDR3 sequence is CASSLVGQGTNNF.

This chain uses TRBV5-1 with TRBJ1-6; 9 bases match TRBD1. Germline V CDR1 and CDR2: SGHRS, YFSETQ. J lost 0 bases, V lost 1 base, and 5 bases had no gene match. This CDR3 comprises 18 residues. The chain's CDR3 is CASSLSGTGSSYNSPLHF. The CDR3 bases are TGCGCCAGCAGCTTGTCCGGGACAGGGAGCTCCTATAATTCACCCCTCCACTTT.

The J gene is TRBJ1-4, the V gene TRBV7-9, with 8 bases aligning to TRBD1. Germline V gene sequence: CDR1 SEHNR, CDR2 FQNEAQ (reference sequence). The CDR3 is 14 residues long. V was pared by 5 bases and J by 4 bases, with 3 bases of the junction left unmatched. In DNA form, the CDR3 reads TGTGCCAGCAGCCAACAGGGGGGTAATGAAAAACTGTTTTTT. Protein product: CASSQQGGNEKLFF.

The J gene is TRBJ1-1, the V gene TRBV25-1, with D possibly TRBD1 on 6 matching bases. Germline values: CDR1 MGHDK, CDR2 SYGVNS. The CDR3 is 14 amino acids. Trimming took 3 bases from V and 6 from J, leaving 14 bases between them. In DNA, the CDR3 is TGTGCCAGCAGTGACAACAGGGTAAGCGCTGAAGCTTTCTTT. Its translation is CASSDNRVSAEAFF.

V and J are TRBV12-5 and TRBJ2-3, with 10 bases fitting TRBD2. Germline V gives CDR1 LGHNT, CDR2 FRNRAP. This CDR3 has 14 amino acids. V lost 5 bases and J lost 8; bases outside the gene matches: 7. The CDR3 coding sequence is TGTGCTAGTGGTCATGGGACTAGCGATGGTACGCAGTATTTT. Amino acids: CASGHGTSDGTQYF.

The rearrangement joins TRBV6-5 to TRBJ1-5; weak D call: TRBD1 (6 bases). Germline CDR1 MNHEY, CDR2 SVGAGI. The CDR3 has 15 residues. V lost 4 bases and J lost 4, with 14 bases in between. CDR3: CASSSTGGANQPQHF. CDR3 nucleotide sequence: TGTGCCAGCAGTTCAACTGGGGGGGCGAATCAGCCCCAGCATTTT.

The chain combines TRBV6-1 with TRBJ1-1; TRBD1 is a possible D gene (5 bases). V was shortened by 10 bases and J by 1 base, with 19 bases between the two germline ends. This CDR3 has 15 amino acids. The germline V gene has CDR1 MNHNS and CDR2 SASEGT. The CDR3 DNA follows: TGTGCCACCGGGGGGAGGCTTATGGGGAACACTGAAGCTTTCTTT. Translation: CATGGRLMGNTEAFF.

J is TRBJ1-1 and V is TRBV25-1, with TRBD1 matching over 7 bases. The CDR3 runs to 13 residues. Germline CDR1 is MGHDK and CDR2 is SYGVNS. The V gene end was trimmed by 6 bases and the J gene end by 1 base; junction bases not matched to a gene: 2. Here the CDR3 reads CASRDRANTEAFF. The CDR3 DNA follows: TGTGCCAGCAGAGACAGGGCGAACACTGAAGCTTTCTTT.